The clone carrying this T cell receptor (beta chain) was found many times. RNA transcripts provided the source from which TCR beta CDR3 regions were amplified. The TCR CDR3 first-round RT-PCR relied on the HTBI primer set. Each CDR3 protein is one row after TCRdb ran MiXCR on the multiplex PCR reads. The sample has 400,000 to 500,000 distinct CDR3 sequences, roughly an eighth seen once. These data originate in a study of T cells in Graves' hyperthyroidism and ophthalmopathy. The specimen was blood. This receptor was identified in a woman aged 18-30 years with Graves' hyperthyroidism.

CDR3 nucleotide sequence: TGTGCCAGCAGTCAAGGACAGGTCCCCTATGGCTACACCTTC. This gives the protein CASSQGQVPYGYTF. V gene TRBV25-1 combines with J gene TRBJ1-2; 7 bases are a match to TRBD1. V lost 5 bases and J lost 4; bases outside the gene matches: 7. CDR1 is MGHDK, CDR2 SYGVNS, per germline. The length of the CDR3 is 14 residues.